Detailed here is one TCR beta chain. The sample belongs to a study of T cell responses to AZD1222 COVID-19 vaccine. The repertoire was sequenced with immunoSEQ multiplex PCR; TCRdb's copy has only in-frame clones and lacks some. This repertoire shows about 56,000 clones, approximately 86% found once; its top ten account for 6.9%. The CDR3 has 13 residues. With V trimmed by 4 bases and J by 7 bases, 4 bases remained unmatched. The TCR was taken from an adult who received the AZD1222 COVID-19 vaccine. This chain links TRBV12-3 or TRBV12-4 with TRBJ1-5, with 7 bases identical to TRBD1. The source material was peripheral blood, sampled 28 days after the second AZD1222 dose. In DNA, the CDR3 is TGTGCCAGCAGTTCACAGGGGCGGCAGCCCCAGCATTTT. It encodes CASSSQGRQPQHF.